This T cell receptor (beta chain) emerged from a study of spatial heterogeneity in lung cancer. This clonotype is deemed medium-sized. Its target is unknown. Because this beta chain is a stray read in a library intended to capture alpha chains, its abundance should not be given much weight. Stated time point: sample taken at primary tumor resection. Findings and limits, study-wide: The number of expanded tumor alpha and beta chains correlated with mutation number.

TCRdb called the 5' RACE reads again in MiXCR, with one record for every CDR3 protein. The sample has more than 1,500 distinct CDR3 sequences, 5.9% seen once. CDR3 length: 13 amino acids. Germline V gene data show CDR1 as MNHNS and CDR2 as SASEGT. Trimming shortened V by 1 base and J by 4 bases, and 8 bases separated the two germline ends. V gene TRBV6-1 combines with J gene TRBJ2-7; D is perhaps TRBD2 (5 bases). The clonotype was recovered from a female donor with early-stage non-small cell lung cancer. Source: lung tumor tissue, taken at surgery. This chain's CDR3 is CASSEERSYEQYF. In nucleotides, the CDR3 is TGTGCCAGCAGTGAAGAGCGGAGTTACGAGCAGTACTTC.